These T cell receptor beta chains were read from a single sample in a study of shared clonotypes between healthy human individuals. Data came from immunoSEQ multiplex PCR; TCRdb stores just in-frame clones and leaves some out. This table holds more than 500,000 clones, 95% found once. Sample: naive CD8+ T cells sorted from blood. These receptors came from a woman aged 30 to 39 in good health. The CDR3 runs from the conserved cysteine through the conserved F or W. The D gene is left open where the match is weak. Not every row has a clone size; where given, it reads once, few, many or a size class.

V: TRBV27; J: TRBJ2-7; D: TRBD2; size: .; DNA: TGTGCCAGCAGAAGGACTAGCGGGAAGTACGAGCAGTACTTC; CDR3: CASRRTSGKYEQYF
V: TRBV30; J: TRBJ1-5; D: .; size: .; DNA: TGTGCCTGGGAAGACAGGCTGGGGAATCAGCCCCAGCATTTT; CDR3: CAWEDRLGNQPQHF
V: TRBV4-2; J: TRBJ2-7; D: TRBD1; size: .; DNA: TGTGCCAGCAGCAGGATCCGGGACAGGGGATACTACGAGCAGTACTTC; CDR3: CASSRIRDRGYYEQYF
V: TRBV7-2; J: TRBJ1-1; D: .; size: .; DNA: TGTGCCAGCAGCCCGGCCACTGAAGCTTTCTTT; CDR3: CASSPATEAFF
V: TRBV14; J: TRBJ1-5; D: .; size: few; DNA: TGTGCCAGCAGCCAGGGGTATCAGCCCCAGCATTTT; CDR3: CASSQGYQPQHF
V: TRBV6-6; J: TRBJ2-7; D: .; size: .; DNA: TGTGCCAGCAGTTACGACACCGTTCACGAGCAGTACTTC; CDR3: CASSYDTVHEQYF
V: TRBV5-1; J: TRBJ2-7; D: .; size: .; DNA: TGCGCCAGCAGCTTGTGGACAGCCTCCTACGAGCAGTACTTC; CDR3: CASSLWTASYEQYF
V: TRBV5-6; J: TRBJ1-4; D: TRBD1; size: .; DNA: TGTGCCAGCAGCTTTGGGACAGGGAAAGAAAAACTGTTTTTT; CDR3: CASSFGTGKEKLFF
V: TRBV27; J: TRBJ2-7; D: .; size: .; DNA: TGTGCCAGCAGTTTAAGGGGGAACATCTACGAGCAGTACTTC; CDR3: CASSLRGNIYEQYF
V: TRBV29-1; J: TRBJ2-1; D: .; size: .; DNA: TGCAGCGTTGATCGTTCACAGGTGAACTCCTACAATGAGCAGTTCTTC; CDR3: CSVDRSQVNSYNEQFF
V: TRBV7-9; J: TRBJ2-7; D: .; size: .; DNA: TGTGCCAGCAGCTTAAACTTCGGTAGCGAATCTCATTGGCAGTACTTC; CDR3: CASSLNFGSESHWQYF
V: TRBV27; J: TRBJ2-3; D: TRBD1; size: .; DNA: TGTGCCAGCAGTCCCCGGGACAGCGACACAGATACGCAGTATTTT; CDR3: CASSPRDSDTDTQYF
V: TRBV6-5; J: TRBJ2-7; D: .; size: .; DNA: TGTGCCAGCAGTTACTTTGGGGGGACCTACGAGCAGTACTTC; CDR3: CASSYFGGTYEQYF
V: TRBV10-2; J: TRBJ2-7; D: .; size: .; DNA: TGCGCCAGCAGTGTGGAGGGGACTCCTTTCCCCTACGAGCAGTACTTC; CDR3: CASSVEGTPFPYEQYF
V: TRBV6-5; J: TRBJ1-2; D: TRBD1; size: .; DNA: TGTGCCAGCAGTTACAATCAGGGGGCCGATGGCTACACCTTC; CDR3: CASSYNQGADGYTF
V: TRBV13; J: TRBJ2-7; D: .; size: .; DNA: TGTGCCAGCAGCTCAGAGGAAGGCAGCTCTACCTACGAGCAGTACTTC; CDR3: CASSSEEGSSTYEQYF
V: TRBV27; J: TRBJ2-3; D: .; size: .; DNA: TGTGCCAGCACCGAAGTCGGGGACACAGATACGCAGTATTTT; CDR3: CASTEVGDTDTQYF
V: TRBV28; J: TRBJ2-7; D: .; size: .; DNA: TGTGCCAGCAGTTACCTGAGAAAATCCTACGAGCAGTACTTC; CDR3: CASSYLRKSYEQYF
V: TRBV28; J: TRBJ2-6; D: .; size: once; DNA: TGTGCCAGCAGAAACCCATACTCTGGGGCCAACGTCCTGACTTTC; CDR3: CASRNPYSGANVLTF
V: TRBV12-5; J: TRBJ2-1; D: .; size: .; DNA: TGTGCTAGTGGTTTTGGGCGGGATCCCTACAATGAGCAGTTCTTC; CDR3: CASGFGRDPYNEQFF
V: TRBV16; J: TRBJ2-3; D: .; size: .; DNA: TGTGCCAGCAGCCAATCCTTCAGCTCCCCATTCACAGATACGCAGTATTTT; CDR3: CASSQSFSSPFTDTQYF
V: TRBV10-3; J: TRBJ2-7; D: TRBD1; size: .; DNA: TGTGCCATCAGTGAGCCCTCAGTCACAGGGGCCGAGCAGTACTTC; CDR3: CAISEPSVTGAEQYF
V: TRBV4-1; J: TRBJ2-3; D: .; size: .; DNA: TGCGCCAGCAGCCAAGTCTATGGGGCAACAGATACGCAGTATTTT; CDR3: CASSQVYGATDTQYF
V: TRBV2; J: TRBJ1-1; D: .; size: .; DNA: TGTGCCAGCATAGGGCCCACTGAAGCTTTCTTT; CDR3: CASIGPTEAFF
V: TRBV4-2; J: TRBJ2-7; D: .; size: .; DNA: TGTGCCAGCAGCCCATCTGGCTACGAGCAGTACTTC; CDR3: CASSPSGYEQYF
V: TRBV29-1; J: TRBJ2-7; D: TRBD2; size: .; DNA: TGCAGCGTTGAGACGGGAGGCTCCTACGAGCAGTACTTC; CDR3: CSVETGGSYEQYF
V: TRBV5-6; J: TRBJ1-1; D: .; size: .; DNA: TGTGCCAGCAGCCGAGGGGTTTATCCTACTGAAGCTTTCTTT; CDR3: CASSRGVYPTEAFF
V: TRBV6-1; J: TRBJ1-1; D: .; size: few; DNA: TGTGCCAGCATTCAGGGTTGGTACACTGAAGCTTTCTTT; CDR3: CASIQGWYTEAFF
V: TRBV28; J: TRBJ2-7; D: TRBD1; size: .; DNA: TGTGCCAGCAGTTTTTCCCCGACAGGGGCCCTCACCTACGAGCAGTACTTC; CDR3: CASSFSPTGALTYEQYF